This passage covers 10 T cell receptor beta chains from one sample sequenced in a study of cytomegalovirus exposure and HLA in healthy donors. The table came from immunoSEQ multiplex PCR; TCRdb's copy has only in-frame clones and leaves some out. The sample holds roughly 60,000 clones, almost 97% seen once. Sequenced input: PBMCs. The receptors originated from a woman younger than 30 in good health and CMV-seronegative.

The rearrangement uses TRBV21-1 and TRBJ2-1; TRBD2, the D gene given by the table, was not confirmed from the DNA. TRBV21-1 is classified as a pseudogene. The CDR3 length is 16 residues. The DNA for the CDR3 is TGTGCCAGCAAGCAGAGGGTAGCGGGACCAGACAATGAGCAGTTCTTC. Translating gives CASKQRVAGPDNEQFF.

The CDR3 nucleotides are TGCGCCAGCAGCCGCCATGGGGGGGCGGAATCCTACGAGCAGTACTTC. Protein sequence: CASSRHGGAESYEQYF. This rearrangement joins TRBV23-1 to TRBJ2-7, with a weak D call TRBD2 (7 bases). TRBV23-1 is known as an ORF, though its function is uncertain. This CDR3 comprises 16 residues. Trimming removed 6 bases at V and 1 base at J, with 19 bases between.

CDR3 nucleotides: TGTGCCAGCAGCTTAGTGGGACAGTCTACCTACGAGCAGTACTTC. It is translated as CASSLVGQSTYEQYF. The J gene is TRBJ2-7, the V gene TRBV11-2, with 7 bases identical to TRBD1. The CDR3 loop spans 15 amino acids. V gave up 1 base and J gave up 2 bases; unmatched junction bases: 5. The germline gives CDR1 SGHAT, CDR2 FQNNGV.

This rearrangement joins TRBV7-2 to TRBJ1-2; D is perhaps TRBD1 (6 bases). Trimming shortened V by 1 base and J by 4 bases, and 16 bases separated the two germline ends. CDR1 and CDR2 (germline): SGHTA, FQGNSA. The length of the CDR3 is 16 residues. The chain's CDR3 is CASSLDLGGGGYGYTF. CDR3 DNA sequence: TGTGCCAGCAGCTTAGATCTAGGGGGGGGTGGCTATGGCTACACCTTC.

This clone was counted once. The gene calls are TRBV9 and TRBJ2-5; 10 positions match TRBD1. The CDR3 runs to 17 residues. Losses at the gene ends were 0 bases for V and 0 bases for J; bases not matched to a gene: 5. CDR1 is SGDLS, CDR2 YYNGEE, per germline. The CDR3 coding sequence is TGTGCCAGCAGCGTAGGGGCGGGACAGGGGAACCAAGAGACCCAGTACTTC. Its protein product is CASSVGAGQGNQETQYF.

This chain uses TRBV7-9 with TRBJ1-5; possibly TRBD1 for D (5 bases). CDR1 SEHNR and CDR2 FQNEAQ come from the germline V gene (reference sequence). V was clipped by 5 bases and J by 7 bases, with 15 bases between them. The CDR3 spans 14 residues. The CDR3 region has the DNA TGTGCCAGCAGCCCGGATCTCGGGGGGCAGCCCCAGCATTTT. This sequence encodes CASSPDLGGQPQHF.

The chain recombines TRBV18 with TRBJ2-6; 11 positions match TRBD1. Germline values: CDR1 KGHSH, CDR2 LQKENI. CDR3 size: 17 residues. The junction had 1 base not matched to a gene; V was cut back by 3 bases and J by 0 bases. The CDR3 loop reads CASSPGTGGSGANVLTF. DNA of the CDR3: TGTGCCAGCTCACCCGGGACAGGGGGCTCTGGGGCCAACGTCCTGACTTTC.

The rearrangement joins TRBV19 to TRBJ1-4, with no clear D. V was cut by 4 bases and J by 3 bases, with 12 bases left in between. The CDR3 spans 15 residues. The V gene's germline CDR1 is LNHDA and CDR2 SQIVND (reference sequence). CDR3 DNA: TGTGCCAGTAGTACCCACGGGATCCCTAATGAAAAACTGTTTTTT. Translation: CASSTHGIPNEKLFF.

The rearrangement joins TRBV7-2 to TRBJ2-7, with a weak D call TRBD2 (5 bases). Per germline, CDR1 SGHTA and CDR2 FQGNSA. The CDR3 sequence is 12 residues long. V lost 5 bases to trimming and J lost 7 bases, with 12 bases between them. CDR3: CASSLRPGEQYF. The DNA of the CDR3 is TGTGCCAGCAGCCTCCGACCGGGGGAGCAGTACTTC.

Concerning this clone: Other DNA sequences within the sample encode an identical CDR3. The rearrangement joins TRBV5-1 to TRBJ2-3; weak D call: TRBD1 (5 bases). CDR1 SGHRS and CDR2 YFSETQ come from the germline V gene. The V end lost 0 bases, the J end lost 4 bases, and 6 bases lay between the germline ends. The CDR3 loop spans 13 amino acids. CDR3 amino acids: CASSLGGADTQYF. The CDR3 bases are TGCGCCAGCAGCTTGGGGGGCGCAGATACGCAGTATTTT.